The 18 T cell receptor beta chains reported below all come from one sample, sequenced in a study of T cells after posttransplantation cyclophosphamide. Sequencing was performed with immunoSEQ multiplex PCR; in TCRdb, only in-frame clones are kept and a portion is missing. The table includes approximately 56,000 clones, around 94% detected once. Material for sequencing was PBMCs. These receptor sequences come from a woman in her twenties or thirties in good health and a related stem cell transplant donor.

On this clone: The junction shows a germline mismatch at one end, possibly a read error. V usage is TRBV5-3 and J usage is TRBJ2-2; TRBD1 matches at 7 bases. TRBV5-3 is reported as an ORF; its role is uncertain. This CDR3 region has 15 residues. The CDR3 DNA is TGTGCCAGAAGCTCGGGGACAGACGTACACCGGGGAGCTGTTTTT. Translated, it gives CARSSGTDVHRGAVF.

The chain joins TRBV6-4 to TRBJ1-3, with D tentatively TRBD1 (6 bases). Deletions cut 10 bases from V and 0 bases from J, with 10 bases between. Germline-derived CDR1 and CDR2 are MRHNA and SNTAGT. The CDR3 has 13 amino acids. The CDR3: CATRDNSGNTIYF. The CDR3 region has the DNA TGTGCCACCCGGGACAACTCTGGAAACACCATATATTTT.

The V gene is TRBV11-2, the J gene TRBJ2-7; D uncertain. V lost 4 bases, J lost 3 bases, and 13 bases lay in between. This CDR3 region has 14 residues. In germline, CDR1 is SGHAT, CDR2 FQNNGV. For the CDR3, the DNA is TGTGCCAGCAGCTCCGATTTTGGCAACTACGAGCAGTACTTC. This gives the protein CASSSDFGNYEQYF.

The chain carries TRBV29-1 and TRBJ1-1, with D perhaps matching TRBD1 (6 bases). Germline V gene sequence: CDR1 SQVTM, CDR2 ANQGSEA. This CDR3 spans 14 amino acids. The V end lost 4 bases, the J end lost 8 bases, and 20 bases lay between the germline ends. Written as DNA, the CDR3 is TGCAGCGTTGTAGGACAGCATTCGCGCACAGAAGCTTTCTTT. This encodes CSVVGQHSRTEAFF.

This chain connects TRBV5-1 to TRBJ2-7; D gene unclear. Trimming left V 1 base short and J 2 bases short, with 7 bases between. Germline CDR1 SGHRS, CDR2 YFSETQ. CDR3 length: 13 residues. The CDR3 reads CASSLPPAYEQYF. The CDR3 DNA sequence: TGCGCCAGCAGCTTGCCCCCAGCCTACGAGCAGTACTTC.

CDR3 sequence: CASSSGTGWDTEAFF. CDR3 in DNA: TGTGCCAGCAGCTCTGGGACAGGATGGGACACTGAAGCTTTCTTT. This chain connects TRBV5-5 to TRBJ1-1; 8 nucleotides align to TRBD1. CDR3 size: 15 residues. Germline loops: CDR1 SGHKS, CDR2 YYEKEE (reference sequence). Germline trimming cut 3 bases from V and 3 bases from J; bases unmatched to any gene: 7.

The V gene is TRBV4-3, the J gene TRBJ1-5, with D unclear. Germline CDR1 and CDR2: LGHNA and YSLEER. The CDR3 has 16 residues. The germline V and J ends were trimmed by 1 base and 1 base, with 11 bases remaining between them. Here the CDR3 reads CASSQGAQVSNQPQHF. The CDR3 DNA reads TGCGCCAGCAGCCAAGGAGCTCAAGTCAGCAATCAGCCCCAGCATTTT.

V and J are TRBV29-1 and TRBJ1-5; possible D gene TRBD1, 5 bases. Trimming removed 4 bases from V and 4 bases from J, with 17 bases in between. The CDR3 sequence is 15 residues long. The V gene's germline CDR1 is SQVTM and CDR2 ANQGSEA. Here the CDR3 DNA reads TGCAGCGTTGGGGACGGGGGTGGGGGAAATCAGCCCCAGCATTTT. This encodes CSVGDGGGGNQPQHF.

For the CDR3, the DNA is TGCGCCAGCAGCCAAGGGGTCGGAGGGGCGGCTCAGCCCCAGCATTTT. It is translated as CASSQGVGGAAQPQHF. This chain connects TRBV4-3 to TRBJ1-5; perhaps TRBD1 as D (5 bases). CDR1 is LGHNA, CDR2 YSLEER, per germline. Trimming took 1 base from V and 6 from J, leaving 16 bases between them. The CDR3 contains 16 residues.

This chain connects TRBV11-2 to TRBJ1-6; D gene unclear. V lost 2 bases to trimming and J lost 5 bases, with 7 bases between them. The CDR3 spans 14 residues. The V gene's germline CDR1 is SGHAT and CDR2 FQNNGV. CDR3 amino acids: CASSLSRNNSPLHF. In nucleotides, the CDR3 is TGTGCCAGCAGCTTATCCAGGAATAATTCACCCCTCCACTTT.

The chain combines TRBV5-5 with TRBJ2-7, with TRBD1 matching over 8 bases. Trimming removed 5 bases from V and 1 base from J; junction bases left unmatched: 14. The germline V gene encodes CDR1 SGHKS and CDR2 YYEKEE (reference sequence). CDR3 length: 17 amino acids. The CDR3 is CASRPLYDRGGSYEQYF. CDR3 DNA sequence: TGTGCCAGCAGACCTCTTTATGACAGGGGAGGATCCTACGAGCAGTACTTC.

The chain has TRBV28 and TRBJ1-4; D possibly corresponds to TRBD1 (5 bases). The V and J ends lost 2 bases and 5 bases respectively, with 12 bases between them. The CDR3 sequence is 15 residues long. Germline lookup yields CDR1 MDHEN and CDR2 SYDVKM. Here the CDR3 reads CASSLIGGRNEKLFF. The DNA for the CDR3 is TGTGCCAGCAGTTTAATCGGGGGGAGGAATGAAAAACTGTTTTTT.

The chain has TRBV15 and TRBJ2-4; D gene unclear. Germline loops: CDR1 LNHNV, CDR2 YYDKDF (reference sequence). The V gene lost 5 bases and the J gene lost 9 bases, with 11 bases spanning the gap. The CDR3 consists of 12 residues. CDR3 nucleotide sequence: TGTGCCACCAGCCCCTTTACCGGCATTCAGTACTTC. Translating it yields CATSPFTGIQYF. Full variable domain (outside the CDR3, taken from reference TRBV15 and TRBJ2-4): DAMVIQNPRYQVTQFGKPVTLSCSQTLNHNVMYWYQQKSSQAPKLLFHYYDKDFNNEADTPDNFQSRRPNTSFCFLDIRSPGLGDTAMYLCATSPFTGIQYFGAGTRLSVL.

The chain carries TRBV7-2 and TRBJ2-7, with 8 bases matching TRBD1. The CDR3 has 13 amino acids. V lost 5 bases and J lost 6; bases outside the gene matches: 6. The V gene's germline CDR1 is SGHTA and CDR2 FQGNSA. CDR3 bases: TGTGCCAGCAGCGAGACAGGGGTTGGCGAGCAGTACTTC. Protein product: CASSETGVGEQYF. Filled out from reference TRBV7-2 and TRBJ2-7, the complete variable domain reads GAGVSQSPSNKVTEKGKDVELRCDPISGHTALYWYRQSLGQGLEFLIYFQGNSAPDKSGLPSDRFSAERTGGSVSTLTIQRTQQEDSAVYLCASSETGVGEQYFGPGTRLTVT.

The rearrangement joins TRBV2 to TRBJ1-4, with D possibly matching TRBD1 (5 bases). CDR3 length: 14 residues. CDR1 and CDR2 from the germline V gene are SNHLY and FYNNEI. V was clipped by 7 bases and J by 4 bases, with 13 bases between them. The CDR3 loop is CASTRQRINEKLFF. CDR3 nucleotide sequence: TGTGCCAGCACCAGACAGAGAATTAATGAAAAACTGTTTTTT.

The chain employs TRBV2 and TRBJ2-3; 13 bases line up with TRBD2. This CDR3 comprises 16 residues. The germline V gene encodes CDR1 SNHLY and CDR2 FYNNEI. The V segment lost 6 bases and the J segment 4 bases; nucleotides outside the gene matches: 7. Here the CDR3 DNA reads TGTGCCAGCAGATCCCGGACTAGCGGGGGTGCAGATACGCAGTATTTT. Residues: CASRSRTSGGADTQYF.

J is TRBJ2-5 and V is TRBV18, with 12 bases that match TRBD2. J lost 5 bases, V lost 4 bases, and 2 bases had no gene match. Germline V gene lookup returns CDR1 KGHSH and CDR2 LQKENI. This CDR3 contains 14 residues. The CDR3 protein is CASSRTSGVETQYF. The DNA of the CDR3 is TGTGCCAGCTCACGGACTAGCGGGGTTGAGACCCAGTACTTC.

This CDR3 reads CASSPATDTVYGYTF. The CDR3 DNA reads as TGTGCCAGCTCACCCGCAACGGACACCGTCTATGGCTACACCTTC. This chain links TRBV18 with TRBJ1-2, with a tentative D call TRBD1 (5 bases). The ends were cut back, 3 bases at V and 4 bases at J, with 15 bases in the middle. The germline V gene encodes CDR1 KGHSH and CDR2 LQKENI. CDR3 length: 15 residues. The full variable domain, in which reference TRBV18 and TRBJ1-2 provide the parts outside the CDR3, is NAGVMQNPRHLVRRRGQEARLRCSPMKGHSHVYWYRQLPEEGLKFMVYLQKENIIDESGMPKERFSAEFPKEGPSILRIQQVVRGDSAAYFCASSPATDTVYGYTFGSGTRLTVV.